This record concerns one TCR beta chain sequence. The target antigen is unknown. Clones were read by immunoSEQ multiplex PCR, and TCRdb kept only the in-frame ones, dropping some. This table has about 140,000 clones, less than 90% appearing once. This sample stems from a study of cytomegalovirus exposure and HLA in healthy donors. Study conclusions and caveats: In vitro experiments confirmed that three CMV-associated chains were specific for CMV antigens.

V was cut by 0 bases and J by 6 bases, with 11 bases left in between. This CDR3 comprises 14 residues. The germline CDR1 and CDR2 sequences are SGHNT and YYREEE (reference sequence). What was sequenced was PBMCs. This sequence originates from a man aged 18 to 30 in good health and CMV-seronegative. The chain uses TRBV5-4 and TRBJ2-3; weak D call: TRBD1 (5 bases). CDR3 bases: TGTGCCAGCAGCTTGGACCAGGGAACCGATACGCAGTATTTT. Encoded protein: CASSLDQGTDTQYF.